The 7 T cell receptor beta chains below all came from one sample that was sequenced in a study of identical twins. Via MiXCR, TCRdb re-called the 5' RACE reads, giving one row per CDR3 protein. The table has 350,000 to 450,000 distinct CDR3 sequences, about 18% seen once; the top ten hold roughly 12%. Sequencing was performed on naive T cells sorted from blood. The receptors were gathered from a man aged 50 to 60 in good health.

This clonotype has only a few counts. The genes are TRBV20-1 and TRBJ2-1; TRBD1 or TRBD2 may be the D gene (6 bases each). CDR1 and CDR2 from the germline V gene are DFQATT and SNEGSKA (reference sequence). The CDR3 sequence is 16 residues long. Trimming cost V 0 bases and J 1 base, with 13 bases left between them. The CDR3 here is CSARDRGVMSYNEQFF. The DNA for the CDR3 is TGCAGTGCTAGAGATAGGGGGGTAATGTCCTACAATGAGCAGTTCTTC.

A few counts support this clonotype. The rearrangement joins TRBV20-1 to TRBJ2-7; 10 bases are shared with TRBD2. This CDR3 region has 15 residues. CDR1 DFQATT and CDR2 SNEGSKA come from the germline V gene (reference sequence). J lost 4 bases, V lost 6 bases, and 12 bases had no gene match. The CDR3 spells CSAINGVAGGYEQYF. CDR3 bases: TGCAGTGCCATTAACGGGGTAGCGGGGGGTTACGAGCAGTACTTC.

The chain is built from TRBV7-3 and TRBJ2-7, with 9 bases matching TRBD2. With V trimmed by 5 bases and J by 6 bases, 11 bases remained unmatched. Germline lookup yields CDR1 SGHTA and CDR2 FQGTGA. The CDR3 is 15 residues long. CDR3 in DNA: TGTGCCAGCAGCCAGGGGCCTAGCGGGAATGGCGAGCAGTACTTC. It codes for CASSQGPSGNGEQYF. The variable domain in full, completed from reference TRBV7-3 and TRBJ2-7, reads GAGVSQTPSNKVTEKGKYVELRCDPISGHTALYWYRQSLGQGPEFLIYFQGTGAADDSGLPNDRFFAVRPEGSVSTLKIQRTERGDSAVYLCASSQGPSGNGEQYFGPGTRLTVT.

This clonotype appeared a few times. This CDR3 is CAWSRLAGSTDTQYF. The DNA of the CDR3 is TGTGCCTGGAGTCGGTTAGCGGGGAGCACAGATACGCAGTATTTT. V and J are TRBV30 and TRBJ2-3; TRBD2 matches at 8 bases. This CDR3 contains 15 residues. CDR1 and CDR2 from the germline V gene are GTSNPN and SVGIG (reference sequence). The trim removed 2 bases at V and 0 bases at J, leaving 4 bases unmatched.

This clonotype was detected only a few times. The chain employs TRBV5-1 and TRBJ2-1, with TRBD2 matching over 10 bases. CDR3 length: 15 residues. V lost 4 bases to trimming and J lost 9 bases; unmatched junction nucleotides: 10. The germline gives CDR1 SGHRS, CDR2 YFSETQ. The CDR3 region is CASSPSPSGSSEQFF. DNA of the CDR3: TGCGCCAGCAGCCCGTCCCCTAGCGGGAGTTCTGAGCAGTTCTTC. Full variable domain (remainder filled in from reference TRBV5-1 and TRBJ2-1): KAGVTQTPRYLIKTRGQQVTLSCSPISGHRSVSWYQQTPGQGLQFLFEYFSETQRNKGNFPGRFSGRQFSNSRSEMNVSTLELGDSALYLCASSPSPSGSSEQFFGPGTRLTVL.

This clonotype was picked up a small number of times. The J gene is TRBJ1-5, the V gene TRBV20-1; 8 nucleotides agree with TRBD1. This CDR3 spans 14 amino acids. Unmatched junction bases numbered 4, after V lost 4 bases and J lost 2 bases. Germline CDR1 is DFQATT and CDR2 is SNEGSKA (reference sequence). The CDR3 sequence is CSAKGTGGNQPQHF. The CDR3, as DNA: TGCAGTGCTAAGGGGACAGGCGGCAATCAGCCCCAGCATTTT.

The CDR3 reads CASSSGLAGTGSQYF. The CDR3 nucleotides read TGTGCCAGCAGCTCGGGACTAGCGGGGACGGGATCGCAGTATTTT. The genes are TRBV7-2 and TRBJ2-3, with 13 bases that match TRBD2. From germline, CDR1 is SGHTA and CDR2 FQGNSA. This CDR3 region has 15 residues. Losses at the gene ends were 4 bases for V and 10 bases for J; bases not matched to a gene: 8.